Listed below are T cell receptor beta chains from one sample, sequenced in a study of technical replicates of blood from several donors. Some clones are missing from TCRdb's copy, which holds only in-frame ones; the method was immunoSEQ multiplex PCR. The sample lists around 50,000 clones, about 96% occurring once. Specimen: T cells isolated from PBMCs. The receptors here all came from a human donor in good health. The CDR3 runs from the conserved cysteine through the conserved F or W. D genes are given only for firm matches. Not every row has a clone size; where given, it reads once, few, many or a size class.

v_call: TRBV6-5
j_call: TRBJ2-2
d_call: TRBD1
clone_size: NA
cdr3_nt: TGTGCCAGCAGGACCGGGACAGGGGATCACGGGGAGCTGTTTTTT
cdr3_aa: CASRTGTGDHGELFF

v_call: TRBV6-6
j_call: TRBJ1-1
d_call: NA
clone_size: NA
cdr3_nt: TGTGCCAGCAGTCAGGACACAACTGGGAACACTGAAGCTTTCTTT
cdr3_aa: CASSQDTTGNTEAFF

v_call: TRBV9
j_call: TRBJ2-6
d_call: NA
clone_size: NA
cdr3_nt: TGTGCCAGCAGCGTAGCAGGGTCTGGGGCCAACGTCCTGACTTTC
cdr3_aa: CASSVAGSGANVLTF

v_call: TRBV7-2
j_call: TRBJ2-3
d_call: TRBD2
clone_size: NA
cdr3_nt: TGTGCCAGCAGCTTAGGGAGCGGCGGGAGGGCCTCAGATACGCAGTATTTT
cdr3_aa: CASSLGSGGRASDTQYF

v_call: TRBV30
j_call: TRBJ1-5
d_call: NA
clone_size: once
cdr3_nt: TGTGCCTGGAGTGTACTAGAGAGGGATAAGCCCCAGCATTTT
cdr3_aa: CAWSVLERDKPQHF

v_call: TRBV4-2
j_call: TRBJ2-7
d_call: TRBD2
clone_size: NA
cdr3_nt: TGTGCCAGCAGCCGAGGACTAGAAGGTGGCTACGAGCAGTACTTC
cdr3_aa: CASSRGLEGGYEQYF

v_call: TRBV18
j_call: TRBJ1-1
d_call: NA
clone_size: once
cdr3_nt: TGTGCCAGCTCACCCGCAGGGAGGACTGAAGCTTTCTTT
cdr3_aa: CASSPAGRTEAFF

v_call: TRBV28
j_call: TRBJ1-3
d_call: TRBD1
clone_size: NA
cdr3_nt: TGTGCCAGCAGTACTCAGGGGGTAGGAAACACCATATATTTT
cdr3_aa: CASSTQGVGNTIYF

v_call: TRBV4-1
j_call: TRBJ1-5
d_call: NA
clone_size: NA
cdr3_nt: TGCGCCAGCAGCCAAGATCTCCACAGGGATCAGCCCCAGCATTTT
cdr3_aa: CASSQDLHRDQPQHF

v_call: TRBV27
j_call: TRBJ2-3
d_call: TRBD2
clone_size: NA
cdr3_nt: TGTGCCAGCAGTTTAGCGGGAGGGCCACGAGATACGCAGTATTTT
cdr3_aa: CASSLAGGPRDTQYF

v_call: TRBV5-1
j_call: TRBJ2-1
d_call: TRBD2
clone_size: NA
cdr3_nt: TGCGCCAGCAGCCCCCTAGCGGGAGGTAACTACAATGAGCAGTTCTTC
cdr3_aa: CASSPLAGGNYNEQFF

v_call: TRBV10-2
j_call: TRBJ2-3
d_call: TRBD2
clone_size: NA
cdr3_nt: TGCGCCAGTGCCGGGACTAGCGGCACAGATACGCAGTATTTT
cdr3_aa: CASAGTSGTDTQYF

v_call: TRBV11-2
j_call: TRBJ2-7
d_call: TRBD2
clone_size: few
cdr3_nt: TGTGCCAGCAACCGGGGGGTCGGCTACGAGCAGTACTTC
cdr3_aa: CASNRGVGYEQYF

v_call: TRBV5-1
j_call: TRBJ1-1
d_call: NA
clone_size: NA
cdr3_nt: TGCGCCAGCAGCTTGGGTGGGAGCCGAGGGAACACTGAAGCTTTCTTT
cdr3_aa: CASSLGGSRGNTEAFF